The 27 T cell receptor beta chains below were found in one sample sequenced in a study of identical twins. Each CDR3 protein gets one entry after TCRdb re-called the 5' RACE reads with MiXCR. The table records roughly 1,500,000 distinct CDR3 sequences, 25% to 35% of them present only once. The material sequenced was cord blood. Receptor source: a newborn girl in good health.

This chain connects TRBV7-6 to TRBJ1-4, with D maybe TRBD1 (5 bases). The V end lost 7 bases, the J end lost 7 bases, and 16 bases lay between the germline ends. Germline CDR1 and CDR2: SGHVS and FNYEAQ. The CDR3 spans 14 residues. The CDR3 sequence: CASTFSGTGEKLFF. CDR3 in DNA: TGTGCCAGCACCTTTTCCGGGACGGGTGAAAAACTGTTTTTT.

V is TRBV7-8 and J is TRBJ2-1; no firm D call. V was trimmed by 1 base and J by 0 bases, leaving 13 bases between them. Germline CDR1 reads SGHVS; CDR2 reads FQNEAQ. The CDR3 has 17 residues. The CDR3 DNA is TGTGCCAGCAGCTTAGGGGAAAGGAGAGGCTCCTACAATGAGCAGTTCTTC. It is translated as CASSLGERRGSYNEQFF. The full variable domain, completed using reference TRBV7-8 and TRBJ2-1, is GAGVSQSPRYKVAKRGQDVALRCDPISGHVSLFWYQQALGQGPEFLTYFQNEAQLDKSGLPSDRFFAERPEGSVSTLKIQRTQQEDSAVYLCASSLGERRGSYNEQFFGPGTRLTVL.

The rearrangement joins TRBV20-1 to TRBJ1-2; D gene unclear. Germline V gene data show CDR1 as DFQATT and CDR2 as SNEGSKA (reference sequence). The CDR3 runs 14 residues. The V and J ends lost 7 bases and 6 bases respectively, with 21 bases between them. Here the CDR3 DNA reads TGCAGTGTCCGAATGGCGGGTAGCTCGGATGGCTACACCTTC. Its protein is CSVRMAGSSDGYTF.

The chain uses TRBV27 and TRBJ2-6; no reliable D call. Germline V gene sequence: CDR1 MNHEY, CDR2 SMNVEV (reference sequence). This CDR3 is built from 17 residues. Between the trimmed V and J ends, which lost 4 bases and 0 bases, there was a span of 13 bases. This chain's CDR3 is CASSSVGRSSGANVLTF. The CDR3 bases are TGTGCCAGCAGTTCAGTTGGGCGGAGCTCTGGGGCCAACGTCCTGACTTTC.

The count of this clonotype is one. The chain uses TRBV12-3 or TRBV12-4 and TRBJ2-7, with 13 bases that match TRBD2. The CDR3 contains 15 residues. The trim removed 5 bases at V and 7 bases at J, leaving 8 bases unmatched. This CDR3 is CASSPGLAGWDEQYF. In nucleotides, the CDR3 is TGTGCCAGCAGTCCGGGACTAGCGGGGTGGGATGAGCAGTACTTC.

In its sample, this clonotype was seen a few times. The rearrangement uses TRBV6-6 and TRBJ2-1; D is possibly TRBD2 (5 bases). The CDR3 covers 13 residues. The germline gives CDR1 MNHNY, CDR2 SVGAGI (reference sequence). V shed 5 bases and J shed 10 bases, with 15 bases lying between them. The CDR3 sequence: CASSKTTPGEQFF. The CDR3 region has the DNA TGTGCCAGCAGTAAAACCACCCCGGGAGAGCAGTTCTTC.

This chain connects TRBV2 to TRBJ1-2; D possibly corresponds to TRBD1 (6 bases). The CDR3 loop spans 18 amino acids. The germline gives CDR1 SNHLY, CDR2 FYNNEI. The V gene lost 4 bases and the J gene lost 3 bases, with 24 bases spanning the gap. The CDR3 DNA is TGTGCCAGCAGTGTGGCGGGTTTAACAGGGCCTTTTTACTATGGCTACACCTTC. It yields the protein CASSVAGLTGPFYYGYTF. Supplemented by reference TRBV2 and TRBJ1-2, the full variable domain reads EPEVTQTPSHQVTQMGQEVILRCVPISNHLYFYWYRQILGQKVEFLVSFYNNEISEKSEIFDDQFSVERPDGSNFTLKIRSTKLEDSAMYFCASSVAGLTGPFYYGYTFGSGTRLTVV.

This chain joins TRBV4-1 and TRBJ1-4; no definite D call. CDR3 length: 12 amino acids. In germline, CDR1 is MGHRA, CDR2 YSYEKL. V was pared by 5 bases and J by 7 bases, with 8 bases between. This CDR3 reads CASSKLSEKLFF. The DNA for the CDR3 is TGCGCCAGCAGCAAACTTTCTGAAAAACTGTTTTTT.

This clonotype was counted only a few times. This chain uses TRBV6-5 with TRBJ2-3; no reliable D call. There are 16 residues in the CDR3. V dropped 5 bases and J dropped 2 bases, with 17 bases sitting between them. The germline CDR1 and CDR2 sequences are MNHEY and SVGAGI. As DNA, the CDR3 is TGTGCCAGCAGTCCCGCTTCCCTTCGGGCCACAGATACGCAGTATTTT. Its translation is CASSPASLRATDTQYF.

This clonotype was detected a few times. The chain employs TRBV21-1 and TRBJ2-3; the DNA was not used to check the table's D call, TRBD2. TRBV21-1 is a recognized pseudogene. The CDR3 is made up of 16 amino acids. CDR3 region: CASSKIERENTDTQYF. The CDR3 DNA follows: TGTGCCAGCAGCAAAATAGAGCGGGAGAACACAGATACGCAGTATTTT.

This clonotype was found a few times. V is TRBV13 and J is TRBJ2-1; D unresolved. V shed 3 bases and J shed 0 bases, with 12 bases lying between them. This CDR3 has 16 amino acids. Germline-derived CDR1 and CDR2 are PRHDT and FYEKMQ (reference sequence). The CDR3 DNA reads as TGTGCCAGCAGCTTCGTCGCGGCTCCCTCCTACAATGAGCAGTTCTTC. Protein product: CASSFVAAPSYNEQFF.

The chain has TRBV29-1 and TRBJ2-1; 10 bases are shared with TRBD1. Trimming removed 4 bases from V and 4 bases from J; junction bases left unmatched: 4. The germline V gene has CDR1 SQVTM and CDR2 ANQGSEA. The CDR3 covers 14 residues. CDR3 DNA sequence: TGCAGCGTTGCGGGGGACAGGGGTTACAATGAGCAGTTCTTC. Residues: CSVAGDRGYNEQFF.

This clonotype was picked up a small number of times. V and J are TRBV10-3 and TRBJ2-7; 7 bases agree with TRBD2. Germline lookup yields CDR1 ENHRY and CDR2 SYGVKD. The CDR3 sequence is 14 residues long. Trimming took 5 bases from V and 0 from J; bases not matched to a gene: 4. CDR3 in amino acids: CAISQAGPSYEQYF. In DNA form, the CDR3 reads TGTGCCATCAGTCAAGCGGGGCCCTCCTACGAGCAGTACTTC.

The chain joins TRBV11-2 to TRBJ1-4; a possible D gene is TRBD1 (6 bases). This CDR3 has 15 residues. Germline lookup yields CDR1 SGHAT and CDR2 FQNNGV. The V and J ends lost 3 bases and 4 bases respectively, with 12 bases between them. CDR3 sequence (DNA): TGTGCCAGCAGCTTCCAGGGGCAGGTTAATGAAAAACTGTTTTTT. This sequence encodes CASSFQGQVNEKLFF.

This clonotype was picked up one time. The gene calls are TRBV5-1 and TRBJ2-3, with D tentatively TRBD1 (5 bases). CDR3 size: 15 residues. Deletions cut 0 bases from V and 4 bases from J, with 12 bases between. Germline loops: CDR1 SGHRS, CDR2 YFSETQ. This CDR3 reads CASSLEKGWADTQYF. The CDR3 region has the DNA TGCGCCAGCAGCTTGGAGAAGGGGTGGGCAGATACGCAGTATTTT.

The CDR3 is CASSILAGVRETQYF. DNA of the CDR3: TGTGCCAGTAGTATTCTAGCGGGGGTTCGGGAGACCCAGTACTTC. This rearrangement joins TRBV19 to TRBJ2-5, with 10 bases fitting TRBD2. The CDR3 is 15 residues long. Germline CDR1 reads LNHDA; CDR2 reads SQIVND (reference sequence). The J segment lost 5 bases and the V segment lost 3 bases, leaving 6 bases of the junction unmatched.

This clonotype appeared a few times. CDR3 DNA sequence: TGTGCCAGCAGTACCGAAGCGGGGGGGGGATACGAGCAGTACTTC. This codes for CASSTEAGGGYEQYF. The V and J genes are TRBV27 and TRBJ2-7; 10 bases fit TRBD2. There are 15 residues in the CDR3. Per the germline V gene, CDR1 is MNHEY and CDR2 is SMNVEV (reference sequence). V shed 5 bases, J shed 4 bases, and the junction held 8 bases outside the gene matches.

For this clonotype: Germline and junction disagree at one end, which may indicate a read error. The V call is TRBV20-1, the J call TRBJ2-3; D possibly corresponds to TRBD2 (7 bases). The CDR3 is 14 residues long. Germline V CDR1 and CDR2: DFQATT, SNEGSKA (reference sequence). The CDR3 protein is CSARDPGGTDAQYF. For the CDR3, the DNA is TGCAGTGCTAGAGATCCGGGGGGCACAGATGCGCAGTATTTT.

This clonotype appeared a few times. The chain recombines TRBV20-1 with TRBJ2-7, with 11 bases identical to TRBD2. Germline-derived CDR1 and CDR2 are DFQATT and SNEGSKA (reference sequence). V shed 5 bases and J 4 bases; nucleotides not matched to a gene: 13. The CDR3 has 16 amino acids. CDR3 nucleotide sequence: TGCAGTGCTTCGAACCGGGGACTAGCGGAAGTATACGAGCAGTACTTC. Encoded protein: CSASNRGLAEVYEQYF.

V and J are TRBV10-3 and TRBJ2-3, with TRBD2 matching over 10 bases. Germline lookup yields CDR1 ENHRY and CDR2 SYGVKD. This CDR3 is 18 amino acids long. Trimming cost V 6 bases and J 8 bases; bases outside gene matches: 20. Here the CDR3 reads CAIRANPGLAPQSSTQYF. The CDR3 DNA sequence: TGTGCCATCAGAGCTAATCCGGGACTAGCGCCCCAATCCTCTACGCAGTATTTT.

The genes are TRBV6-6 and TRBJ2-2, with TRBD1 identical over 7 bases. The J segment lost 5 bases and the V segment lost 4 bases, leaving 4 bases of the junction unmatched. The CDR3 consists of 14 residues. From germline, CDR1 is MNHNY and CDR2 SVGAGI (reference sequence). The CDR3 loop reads CASSSYRGTGELFF. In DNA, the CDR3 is TGTGCCAGCAGTTCCTACAGGGGAACCGGGGAGCTGTTTTTT.

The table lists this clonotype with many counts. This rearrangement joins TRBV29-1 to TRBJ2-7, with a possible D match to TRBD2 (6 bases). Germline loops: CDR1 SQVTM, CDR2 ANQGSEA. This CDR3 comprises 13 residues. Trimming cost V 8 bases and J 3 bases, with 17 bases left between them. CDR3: CSLPRDFCYEQYF. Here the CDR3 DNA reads TGCAGCTTGCCTCGGGACTTCTGCTACGAGCAGTACTTC.

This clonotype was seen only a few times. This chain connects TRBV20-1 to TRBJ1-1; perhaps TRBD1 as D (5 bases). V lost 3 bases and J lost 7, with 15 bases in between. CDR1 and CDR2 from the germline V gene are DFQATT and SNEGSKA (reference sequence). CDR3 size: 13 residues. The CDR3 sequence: CSASNPGLIEAFF. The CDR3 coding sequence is TGCAGTGCTAGCAACCCGGGGCTGATTGAAGCTTTCTTT.

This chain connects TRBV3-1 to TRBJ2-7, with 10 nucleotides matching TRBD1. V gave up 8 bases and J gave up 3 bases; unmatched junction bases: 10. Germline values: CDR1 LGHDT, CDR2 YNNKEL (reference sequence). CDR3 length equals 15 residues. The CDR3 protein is CASAPGTGVGYEQYF. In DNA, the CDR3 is TGTGCCAGCGCTCCCGGGACAGGGGTAGGCTACGAGCAGTACTTC.

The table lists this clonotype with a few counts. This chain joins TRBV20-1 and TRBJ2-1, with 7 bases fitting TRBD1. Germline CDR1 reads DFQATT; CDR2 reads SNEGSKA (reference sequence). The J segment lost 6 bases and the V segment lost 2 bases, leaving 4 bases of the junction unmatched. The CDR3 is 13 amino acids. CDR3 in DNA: TGCAGTGCTAGAAGACAGGGCACCAATGAGCAGTTCTTC. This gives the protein CSARRQGTNEQFF.

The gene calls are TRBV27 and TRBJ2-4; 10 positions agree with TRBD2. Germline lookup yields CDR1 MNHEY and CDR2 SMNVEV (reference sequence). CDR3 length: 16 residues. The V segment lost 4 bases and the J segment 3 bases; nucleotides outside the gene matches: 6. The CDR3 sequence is CASSYVAGGHKNIQYF. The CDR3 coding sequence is TGTGCCAGCAGTTATGTAGCGGGAGGTCACAAAAACATTCAGTACTTC.

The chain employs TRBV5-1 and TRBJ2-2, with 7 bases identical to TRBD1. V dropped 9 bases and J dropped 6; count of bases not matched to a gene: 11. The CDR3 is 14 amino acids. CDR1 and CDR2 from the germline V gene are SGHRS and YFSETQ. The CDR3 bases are TGCGCCACCTCGATCCTAACAGGGGCCGGGGAGCTGTTTTTT. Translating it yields CATSILTGAGELFF.